The next 26 T cell receptor beta chains were all read from a single sample in a study of cytotoxic CD8 clonotypes in ibrutinib-treated CLL. TCRdb's table, derived via immunoSEQ multiplex PCR, lists solely in-frame clones and lacks some. The sample comprises around 310,000 clones, 80% of which are singletons, and under 8.5% rests with the top ten. The sequencing here drew on PBMCs, taken before ibrutinib treatment. The receptors stem from a human donor with chronic lymphocytic leukemia.

Worth noting for this clone: Compared with germline, one end of the junction differs, possibly owing to a read error. The rearrangement uses TRBV6-1 and TRBJ1-3; D perhaps matches TRBD1 (5 bases). Germline assignment: CDR1 MNHNS and CDR2 SASEGT. This CDR3 has 16 amino acids. CDR3 in amino acids: CASSQAGGSSGNTIYF. CDR3 nucleotide sequence: TGTGCCAGCAGTCAAGCCGGGGGATCCTCTGGAAACACCATATATTTT.

CDR3 region: CATGDTSYEQYF. CDR3 nucleotide sequence: TGTGCCACCGGAGACACCTCCTACGAGCAGTACTTC. The chain couples TRBV15 to TRBJ2-7; D remains unclear. V was shortened by 8 bases and J by 0 bases, with 8 bases between the two germline ends. The CDR3 runs 12 residues. Germline V gene lookup returns CDR1 LNHNV and CDR2 YYDKDF (reference sequence).

This clone appeared once. The V gene is TRBV14, the J gene TRBJ2-7; 13 bases are shared with TRBD2. Trimming at V came to 4 bases and at J to 3 bases, leaving 9 bases not matched to a gene. Germline V CDR1 and CDR2: SGHDN, FVKESK. CDR3 length equals 17 residues. CDR3 residues: CASSPRPGLAGIYEQYF. DNA of the CDR3: TGTGCCAGCAGCCCCAGGCCGGGACTAGCGGGAATCTACGAGCAGTACTTC.

The chain employs TRBV4-2 and TRBJ2-1; D is undetermined. The V and J ends lost 1 base and 4 bases respectively, with 14 bases between them. In germline, CDR1 is LGHNA, CDR2 YNFKEQ. The CDR3 covers 16 residues. CDR3 nucleotide sequence: TGTGCCAGCAGCCAAGTTGGCCAACTCGGGTACAATGAGCAGTTCTTC. It codes for CASSQVGQLGYNEQFF.

CDR3 DNA sequence: TGTGCCAGCAGTGAGTTCGGGGATTATCTTGGCTACACCTTC. Its protein is CASSEFGDYLGYTF. The J gene is TRBJ1-2, the V gene TRBV25-1; D gene unclear. The germline gives CDR1 MGHDK, CDR2 SYGVNS. The V gene lost 3 bases and the J gene lost 7 bases, with 15 bases spanning the gap. The CDR3 totals 14 residues.

This chain joins TRBV9 and TRBJ1-1; D might be TRBD1 (5 bases). CDR1 and CDR2 from the germline V gene are SGDLS and YYNGEE. V lost 0 bases to trimming and J lost 3 bases, with 9 bases between them. The CDR3 covers 14 residues. CDR3 region: CASSVGREDTEAFF. Here the CDR3 DNA reads TGTGCCAGCAGCGTAGGCAGGGAGGACACTGAAGCTTTCTTT.

The CDR3 loop is CASSVTLTGADYEQYF. The CDR3 coding sequence is TGTGCCAGCAGTGTTACACTGACAGGGGCGGACTACGAGCAGTACTTC. The chain uses TRBV2 and TRBJ2-7; 8 nucleotides line up with TRBD1. The CDR3 sequence is 16 residues long. With 4 bases clipped from V and 3 bases from J, the junction kept 11 bases outside the gene matches. Germline CDR1 reads SNHLY; CDR2 reads FYNNEI.

The V and J genes are TRBV4-2 and TRBJ2-1, with 9 bases matching TRBD2. CDR3 size: 16 residues. J gave up 8 bases and V 0 bases, and 8 bases lay outside the gene matches. The germline V gene has CDR1 LGHNA and CDR2 YNFKEQ. CDR3 amino acids: CASSQEYVAGVHEQFF. The CDR3 coding sequence is TGTGCCAGCAGCCAAGAGTATGTAGCGGGGGTTCATGAGCAGTTCTTC.

J is TRBJ1-2 and V is TRBV28, with D possibly matching TRBD1 (6 bases). V lost 6 bases, J lost 4 bases, and 9 bases lay in between. This CDR3 has 12 residues. The germline V gene encodes CDR1 MDHEN and CDR2 SYDVKM. The CDR3 is CASSRQAYGYTF. As DNA, the CDR3 is TGTGCCAGCAGCAGACAGGCCTATGGCTACACCTTC.

This clone appeared a single time. V is TRBV10-1 and J is TRBJ1-2; D possibly corresponds to TRBD1 (5 bases). CDR3 length: 15 residues. The V gene lost 4 bases and the J gene lost 0 bases, with 12 bases spanning the gap. From germline, CDR1 is WNHNN and CDR2 SYGVQD (reference sequence). CDR3 coding DNA: TGCGCCAGCAGTGGGACTACGGGGGCTAACTATGGCTACACCTTC. This gives the protein CASSGTTGANYGYTF.

The genes are TRBV13 and TRBJ2-1, with TRBD1 matching 8 bases. Germline V gene lookup returns CDR1 PRHDT and CDR2 FYEKMQ (reference sequence). The CDR3 sequence is 15 residues long. Unmatched junction bases numbered 3, after V lost 0 bases and J lost 5 bases. As DNA, the CDR3 is TGTGCCAGCAGCTTAGGGGCACAGGGGGACAATGAGCAGTTCTTC. It encodes CASSLGAQGDNEQFF.

The rearrangement joins TRBV29-1 to TRBJ1-1; D unclear. V lost 2 bases to trimming and J lost 1 base, with 8 bases between them. Germline lookup yields CDR1 SQVTM and CDR2 ANQGSEA. This CDR3 spans 13 amino acids. The CDR3 reads CSVEPWQNTEAFF. CDR3 DNA: TGCAGCGTTGAACCTTGGCAGAACACTGAAGCTTTCTTT.

The genes are TRBV12-5 and TRBJ1-1; no clear D. CDR3 length equals 11 residues. Trimming shortened V by 6 bases and J by 2 bases, and 4 bases separated the two germline ends. Germline V gene sequence: CDR1 LGHNT, CDR2 FRNRAP. Here the CDR3 DNA reads TGTGCTAGTGGCCGAAACACTGAAGCTTTCTTT. Protein: CASGRNTEAFF.

The CDR3 loop reads CASSGWPGPSYEQYF. CDR3 nucleotides: TGTGCCAGCAGCGGATGGCCAGGGCCCTCCTACGAGCAGTACTTC. The V gene is TRBV7-9, the J gene TRBJ2-7; weak D call: TRBD1 (5 bases). This CDR3 has 15 amino acids. Germline CDR1 is SEHNR and CDR2 is FQNEAQ (reference sequence). The V and J ends lost 5 bases and 0 bases respectively, with 14 bases between them.

This clone was recorded only once. The V call is TRBV11-3, the J call TRBJ2-7; D may be TRBD1 (6 bases). The CDR3 loop spans 14 amino acids. Germline V gene sequence: CDR1 SGHNT, CDR2 YENEEA. The V and J ends lost 6 bases and 2 bases respectively, with 14 bases between them. CDR3 DNA sequence: TGTGCCAGCAGTCCACGGACAGCACCCTACGAGCAGTACTTC. Residues: CASSPRTAPYEQYF.

The chain carries TRBV11-2 and TRBJ2-5; the D is unclear. This CDR3 has 15 residues. Germline loops: CDR1 SGHAT, CDR2 FQNNGV. Trimming stripped 0 bases from V and 2 bases from J, with 10 bases between. CDR3 coding DNA: TGTGCCAGCAGCTTAGATCTGGCCTTACAAGAGACCCAGTACTTC. Its translation: CASSLDLALQETQYF.

A single count supports this clone. The chain carries TRBV6-5 and TRBJ2-7, with TRBD1 identical over 8 bases. Looked up from germline, CDR1 is MNHEY and CDR2 is SVGAGI. The CDR3 is 15 amino acids. Trimming took 4 bases from V and 3 from J; bases not matched to a gene: 8. Here the CDR3 DNA reads TGTGCCAGCAGTTTGGCCGGGACAGGAGACTACGAGCAGTACTTC. This sequence encodes CASSLAGTGDYEQYF.

The chain has TRBV5-4 and TRBJ2-7, with 11 positions matching TRBD2. Trimming cost V 5 bases and J 6 bases; bases outside gene matches: 7. Germline-derived CDR1 and CDR2 are SGHNT and YYREEE (reference sequence). The CDR3 consists of 14 residues. CDR3 nucleotides: TGTGCCAGCAGGATAGCGGGAGGGTCCCGCGAGCAGTACTTC. Encoded protein: CASRIAGGSREQYF.

The chain couples TRBV28 to TRBJ2-1; D is undetermined. Germline values: CDR1 MDHEN, CDR2 SYDVKM. Trimming removed 5 bases from V and 4 bases from J, with 18 bases in between. The CDR3 is 16 amino acids. The CDR3 reads CASSQWSRAQYNEQFF. CDR3 sequence (DNA): TGTGCCAGCAGTCAATGGAGTAGGGCGCAATACAATGAGCAGTTCTTC. Variable domain in full (rest from reference TRBV28 and TRBJ2-1): DVKVTQSSRYLVKRTGEKVFLECVQDMDHENMFWYRQDPGLGLRLIYFSYDVKMKEKGDIPEGYSVSREKKERFSLILESASTNQTSMYLCASSQWSRAQYNEQFFGPGTRLTVL.

The J gene is TRBJ1-5, the V gene TRBV6-5; TRBD1 aligns across 7 bases. The CDR3 has 15 residues. V lost 5 bases, J lost 6 bases, and 10 bases stayed unmatched. Germline V gene sequence: CDR1 MNHEY, CDR2 SVGAGI. The CDR3 sequence: CASSRGGADRQPQHF. The CDR3 DNA follows: TGTGCCAGCAGTCGAGGGGGCGCCGATCGTCAGCCCCAGCATTTT.

The genes are TRBV6-1 and TRBJ2-7, with D perhaps being TRBD1 or TRBD2 (5 bases each). Germline loops: CDR1 MNHNS, CDR2 SASEGT. The ends were cut back, 1 base at V and 8 bases at J, with 18 bases in the middle. The CDR3 totals 15 residues. The CDR3 reads CASSEDGTAADQQYF. In nucleotides, the CDR3 is TGTGCCAGCAGTGAAGACGGGACGGCGGCGGATCAGCAGTACTTC.

This clone was picked up a small number of times. CDR3 in DNA: TGCGCCAGCAGTGAGTCGTACAGCGGGGAGCTGTTTTTT. Protein: CASSESYSGELFF. The V gene is TRBV10-1, the J gene TRBJ2-2; D is undetermined. The CDR3 spans 13 residues. Between the trimmed V and J ends, which lost 0 bases and 7 bases, there was a span of 6 bases. Germline values: CDR1 WNHNN, CDR2 SYGVQD (reference sequence).

The gene calls are TRBV6-5 and TRBJ2-1; perhaps TRBD2 as D (6 bases). V shed 6 bases and J shed 7 bases, with 10 bases lying between them. Germline CDR1 reads MNHEY; CDR2 reads SVGAGI. The CDR3 covers 12 residues. The CDR3 DNA reads TGTGCCAGCAGAACACGGGGGAATGAGCAGTTCTTC. Translated: CASRTRGNEQFF.

The rearrangement links TRBV29-1 to TRBJ2-1; 11 bases agree with TRBD2. From germline, CDR1 is SQVTM and CDR2 ANQGSEA. V shed 3 bases and J 10 bases; nucleotides not matched to a gene: 8. The CDR3 is 14 amino acids. CDR3 sequence: CSVEIRLAGGEQFF. The CDR3 DNA follows: TGCAGCGTTGAGATTCGCCTAGCGGGAGGAGAGCAGTTCTTC.

This clone was recorded only once. In DNA form, the CDR3 reads TGTGCCAGCAGCAATGGGGGCTATGAGCAGTTCTTC. It codes for CASSNGGYEQFF. This sequence joins TRBV25-1 and TRBJ2-1, with D maybe TRBD1 (6 bases). Germline values: CDR1 MGHDK, CDR2 SYGVNS. Trimming took off 6 bases at V and 8 bases at J, with 11 bases between the two ends. CDR3 size: 12 residues.

The chain joins TRBV6-5 to TRBJ2-1, with 7 bases matching TRBD2. The germline CDR1 and CDR2 sequences are MNHEY and SVGAGI. CDR3 size: 15 residues. With 2 bases clipped from V and 4 bases from J, the junction kept 5 bases outside the gene matches. The CDR3: CASSYRASGYNEQFF. CDR3 in DNA: TGTGCCAGCAGTTACAGGGCTAGCGGATACAATGAGCAGTTCTTC.